This note documents a single T cell receptor (beta chain) sequence. Treatment described: 15 to 20 received Ad26.COV2.S at low or high dose, single or two shots; roughly five received placebo; per-sample allocation not given. Collection of samples fell on day 63 after the first vaccine or placebo injection. The length of the CDR3 is 9 residues. The ends were cut back, 4 bases at V and 13 bases at J, with 8 bases in the middle. Germline V gives CDR1 SGHNT, CDR2 YYREEE (reference sequence). This record comes from a study of Ad26.COV2.S vaccination and SARS-CoV-2 variants. Background on the study: Dosing was one shot or two shots 56 days apart.

The data were produced by immunoSEQ multiplex PCR, yet TCRdb's version contains in-frame clones alone and is incomplete. This repertoire shows more than 300,000 clones, 85% found once; its top ten account for 2% to 2.5%. The chain joins TRBV5-4 to TRBJ2-5; D unresolved. The material sequenced was peripheral blood, taken in a trial of Ad26.COV2.S vaccine versus placebo. This receptor was taken from a person between 18 and 65 years old who received the Ad26.COV2.S COVID-19 vaccine or a placebo. The DNA of the CDR3 is TGTGCCAGCAGCCCACCTACGTACTTC. This translates into CASSPPTYF.